Following are 30 T cell receptor beta chains from one sample sequenced in a study of blood T cells in healthy people across ages. PCR was performed a second time for about 7 to 11 cycles using a sample-barcoded 5' primer and a J-beta primer mix. TCRdb called the 5' RACE reads again in MiXCR, with one record for every CDR3 protein. The data contain about 1.8 million distinct CDR3 sequences, roughly 49% of them singletons. The sample taken for sequencing was blood. These receptors all come from a woman aged 40 to 49 in good health.

This chain connects TRBV7-9 to TRBJ1-2; no clear D. Trimming shortened V by 5 bases and J by 3 bases, and 16 bases separated the two germline ends. The CDR3 has 15 amino acids. Germline V lookup: CDR1 SEHNR, CDR2 FQNEAQ (reference sequence). CDR3 nucleotide sequence: TGTGCCAGCAGCCACCCAGTTGCAGACGACTATGGCTACACCTTC. This gives the protein CASSHPVADDYGYTF.

In its sample, this clonotype was seen a few times. This chain joins TRBV2 and TRBJ2-1; TRBD2 aligns across 14 bases. Per germline, CDR1 SNHLY and CDR2 FYNNEI. V dropped 6 bases and J dropped 0; count of bases not matched to a gene: 7. CDR3 size: 18 residues. CDR3 DNA: TGTGCCAGCAGCAGGACTAGCGGGGGGCCGTTCTCCTACAATGAGCAGTTCTTC. It encodes CASSRTSGGPFSYNEQFF. Full variable domain (missing parts from reference TRBV2 and TRBJ2-1): EPEVTQTPSHQVTQMGQEVILRCVPISNHLYFYWYRQILGQKVEFLVSFYNNEISEKSEIFDDQFSVERPDGSNFTLKIRSTKLEDSAMYFCASSRTSGGPFSYNEQFFGPGTRLTVL.

V is TRBV20-1 and J is TRBJ2-7; D is possibly TRBD1 (5 bases). The CDR3 spans 15 residues. Looked up from germline, CDR1 is DFQATT and CDR2 is SNEGSKA (reference sequence). V was shortened by 1 base and J by 3 bases, with 16 bases between the two germline ends. DNA of the CDR3: TGCAGTGCTAGAGCGTCCCTCAGGGTACGCTACGAGCAGTACTTC. This encodes CSARASLRVRYEQYF.

This chain links TRBV6-5 with TRBJ1-5; unclear D gene. The CDR3 is 16 amino acids. The germline V and J ends were trimmed by 0 bases and 0 bases, with 9 bases remaining between them. In germline, CDR1 is MNHEY, CDR2 SVGAGI. In nucleotides, the CDR3 is TGTGCCAGCAGTTACTCTGGGCCTTATAGCAATCAGCCCCAGCATTTT. Protein: CASSYSGPYSNQPQHF.

The gene calls are TRBV12-3 or TRBV12-4 and TRBJ1-5, with a tentative D call TRBD1 (6 bases). This CDR3 spans 16 amino acids. With 3 bases removed from V and 0 bases from J, the gap between germline ends came to 12 bases. The CDR3 DNA reads as TGTGCCAGCAGTTTGGAAGGGGGGTATAGCAATCAGCCCCAGCATTTT. This encodes CASSLEGGYSNQPQHF.

The chain recombines TRBV24-1 with TRBJ2-1; D not certain. This CDR3 contains 13 residues. The germline V gene has CDR1 KGHDR and CDR2 SFDVKD. The V and J ends lost 3 bases and 9 bases respectively, with 11 bases between them. Here the CDR3 reads CATSDLRPGEQFF. CDR3 coding DNA: TGTGCCACCAGTGATCTTAGGCCAGGTGAGCAGTTCTTC.

This chain connects TRBV12-3 or TRBV12-4 to TRBJ2-5; the D is unclear. This CDR3 spans 13 amino acids. With 5 bases removed from V and 2 bases from J, the gap between germline ends came to 9 bases. CDR3 region: CASSRVHQETQYF. The CDR3 DNA reads TGTGCCAGCAGTCGGGTTCATCAAGAGACCCAGTACTTC.

The chain carries TRBV7-9 and TRBJ2-7, with D perhaps matching TRBD1 (5 bases). Germline values: CDR1 SEHNR, CDR2 FQNEAQ (reference sequence). Between the trimmed V and J ends, which lost 2 bases and 2 bases, there was a span of 13 bases. The CDR3 extends over 15 amino acids. CDR3 protein: CASSLLDTGAYEQYF. The CDR3 DNA reads as TGTGCCAGCAGCTTACTAGACACAGGAGCCTACGAGCAGTACTTC.

DNA of the CDR3: TGTGCCAGCAGCCAAGATTTGTCTCCAGGGTACTCCTACGAGCAGTACTTC. This translates into CASSQDLSPGYSYEQYF. The chain links TRBV14 to TRBJ2-7; D is possibly TRBD1 (5 bases). CDR3 length: 17 amino acids. V gave up 0 bases and J gave up 0 bases, with 15 bases separating them. Germline-derived CDR1 and CDR2 are SGHDN and FVKESK.

J is TRBJ2-2 and V is TRBV29-1; 12 nucleotides match TRBD2. V gave up 4 bases and J gave up 3 bases; unmatched junction bases: 12. Per the germline V gene, CDR1 is SQVTM and CDR2 is ANQGSEA. This CDR3 is built from 18 residues. CDR3 coding DNA: TGCAGCGTTGCCTACGTCCTAGCGGGGGGGGTTGACACCGGGGAGCTGTTTTTT. Encoded protein: CSVAYVLAGGVDTGELFF.

The chain carries TRBV20-1 and TRBJ1-2, with D unresolved. The ends were cut back, 4 bases at V and 1 base at J, with 10 bases in the middle. Per germline, CDR1 DFQATT and CDR2 SNEGSKA (reference sequence). CDR3 length equals 13 residues. The CDR3 DNA reads TGCAGTGCTAAGGACGGCCTTAACTATGGCTACACCTTC. Amino acids: CSAKDGLNYGYTF.

In this sample, this clonotype turned up a few times. The chain couples TRBV7-2 to TRBJ2-6; no clear D. Germline CDR1 is SGHTA and CDR2 is FQGNSA. CDR3 length: 18 residues. The V end was cut by 6 bases, the J end by 3 bases, with 21 bases between. The CDR3 region is CASRRKDPVGFGANVLTF. The CDR3 nucleotides are TGTGCCAGCAGACGGAAGGACCCCGTGGGATTTGGGGCCAACGTCCTGACTTTC.

This chain joins TRBV7-2 and TRBJ1-6; D possibly corresponds to TRBD1 (6 bases). The germline CDR1 and CDR2 sequences are SGHTA and FQGNSA. The CDR3 is 14 amino acids. The V end was cut by 3 bases, the J end by 7 bases, with 10 bases between. The CDR3 DNA sequence: TGTGCCAGCAGCTTGTCGCAGGGGAATTCACCCCTCCACTTT. Translation: CASSLSQGNSPLHF.

This chain joins TRBV28 and TRBJ2-5; perhaps TRBD1 as D (6 bases). CDR1 is MDHEN, CDR2 SYDVKM, per germline. V lost 2 bases, J lost 5 bases, and 15 bases lay in between. The CDR3 is 15 residues long. The CDR3, as DNA: TGTGCCAGCAGTTTAAGGCGACCCCAGGGGGAGACCCAGTACTTC. It specifies CASSLRRPQGETQYF.

This clonotype was observed a few times. The V gene is TRBV20-1, the J gene TRBJ2-1, with D possibly being TRBD2 (6 bases). This CDR3 has 15 residues. With 1 base removed from V and 7 bases from J, the gap between germline ends came to 17 bases. Looked up from germline, CDR1 is DFQATT and CDR2 is SNEGSKA (reference sequence). CDR3 residues: CSARGQNKGRNEQFF. The CDR3 DNA sequence: TGCAGTGCTAGAGGACAGAACAAGGGGAGGAATGAGCAGTTCTTC.

The genes are TRBV29-1 and TRBJ1-1; tentative D call: TRBD1 (5 bases). The V gene's germline CDR1 is SQVTM and CDR2 ANQGSEA. This CDR3 has 8 amino acids. The DNA for the CDR3 is TGCGGGGGGGCTGAAGCTTTCTTT. As protein: CGGAEAFF.

The V call is TRBV3-1, the J call TRBJ2-2; TRBD2 matches at 8 bases. CDR1 LGHDT and CDR2 YNNKEL come from the germline V gene (reference sequence). The V and J ends lost 1 base and 3 bases, in that order; junction bases with no gene match: 7. This CDR3 spans 17 amino acids. This CDR3 is CASSQVVRGGYTGELFF. DNA for the CDR3: TGTGCCAGCAGCCAAGTAGTCCGGGGGGGTTACACCGGGGAGCTGTTTTTT.

This chain's CDR3 is CASSLWPGRSQGSSYNSPLHF. DNA for the CDR3: TGTGCCAGCAGTCTATGGCCCGGGCGAAGCCAGGGGAGCTCCTATAATTCACCCCTCCACTTT. The gene calls are TRBV27 and TRBJ1-6; a possible D gene is TRBD1 (6 bases). Germline V gives CDR1 MNHEY, CDR2 SMNVEV (reference sequence). The CDR3 is made up of 21 amino acids. The ends were cut back, 5 bases at V and 0 bases at J, with 26 bases in the middle.

The rearrangement uses TRBV11-2 and TRBJ2-5, with a weak D call TRBD1 (6 bases). Germline V gene lookup returns CDR1 SGHAT and CDR2 FQNNGV. The ends were cut back, 4 bases at V and 3 bases at J, with 21 bases in the middle. The CDR3 has 17 residues. The CDR3 loop is CASSSSASGTKKETQYF. For the CDR3, the DNA is TGTGCCAGCAGCTCCTCCGCATCCGGGACAAAGAAAGAGACCCAGTACTTC.

The DNA of the CDR3 is TGTGCCACGACCAGAGAGGGACTAGCGGGTAATGAGCAGTTCTTC. It yields the protein CATTREGLAGNEQFF. The rearrangement links TRBV15 to TRBJ2-1; the match to TRBD2 covers 12 bases. V lost 9 bases and J lost 7; bases outside the gene matches: 10. The CDR3 totals 15 residues. Germline CDR1 is LNHNV and CDR2 is YYDKDF (reference sequence). The full variable domain, in which reference TRBV15 and TRBJ2-1 provide the parts outside the CDR3, is DAMVIQNPRYQVTQFGKPVTLSCSQTLNHNVMYWYQQKSSQAPKLLFHYYDKDFNNEADTPDNFQSRRPNTSFCFLDIRSPGLGDTAMYLCATTREGLAGNEQFFGPGTRLTVL.

The chain uses TRBV3-1 and TRBJ2-1, with D possibly TRBD2 on 6 matching bases. Trimming took 4 bases from V and 10 from J, leaving 17 bases between them. The germline gives CDR1 LGHDT, CDR2 YNNKEL (reference sequence). The CDR3 length is 14 residues. CDR3 DNA: TGTGCCAGCAGCCCCCCCCCGGGAGTTGGGGAGCAGTTCTTC. This gives the protein CASSPPPGVGEQFF.

As regards this clonotype: An end of the junction does not agree with germline; a read error may underlie this. The chain links TRBV27 to TRBJ1-5, with no clear D. There are 14 residues in the CDR3. The germline gives CDR1 MNHEY, CDR2 SMNVEV (reference sequence). CDR3: CASGTHGSNQPQHF. CDR3 bases: TGCGCCAGCGGCACGCATGGGAGCAATCAGCCCCAGCATTTT.

This chain links TRBV15 with TRBJ2-7; D is unresolved. Germline-derived CDR1 and CDR2 are LNHNV and YYDKDF (reference sequence). CDR3 length equals 13 residues. Deletions cut 8 bases from V and 6 bases from J, with 17 bases between. Here the CDR3 reads CATGDWRTGEQYF. In DNA, the CDR3 is TGTGCCACCGGCGACTGGCGTACGGGCGAGCAGTACTTC.

This chain uses TRBV27 with TRBJ2-3; possibly TRBD2 for D (7 bases). The CDR3 has 16 residues. V was pared by 0 bases and J by 3 bases, with 13 bases between. Germline assignment: CDR1 MNHEY and CDR2 SMNVEV (reference sequence). The CDR3 spells CASSLSGGPKTDTQYF. CDR3 nucleotides: TGTGCCAGCAGTTTATCCGGGGGGCCAAAAACAGATACGCAGTATTTT.

Only one count was recorded for this clonotype. The chain combines TRBV27 with TRBJ1-4; no reliable D call. V lost 3 bases to trimming and J lost 7 bases, with 24 bases between them. Germline assignment: CDR1 MNHEY and CDR2 SMNVEV (reference sequence). The length of the CDR3 is 18 residues. The CDR3 coding sequence is TGTGCCAGCAGTTTCTCCGCCTTGGGAGGGAGGGAAAGTGAAAAACTGTTTTTT. Translation gives CASSFSALGGRESEKLFF.

The gene calls are TRBV2 and TRBJ2-3, with TRBD2 matching over 15 bases. The V segment lost 8 bases and the J segment 6 bases; nucleotides outside the gene matches: 6. The CDR3 has 15 amino acids. CDR1 SNHLY and CDR2 FYNNEI come from the germline V gene. CDR3 loop: CASLGLAGGPDTQYF. DNA for the CDR3: TGTGCCAGCCTCGGACTAGCGGGGGGGCCCGATACGCAGTATTTT.

This clonotype was seen more than once but under ten times. The J gene is TRBJ1-4, the V gene TRBV29-1; 9 nucleotides match TRBD1. Germline loops: CDR1 SQVTM, CDR2 ANQGSEA. After removal of 5 bases from V and 6 bases from J, the junction contained 1 base not matched to a gene. The CDR3 loop spans 12 amino acids. Written as DNA, the CDR3 is TGCAGCGTTACAGGGGGCGATGAAAAACTGTTTTTT. This sequence encodes CSVTGGDEKLFF.

This clonotype has a handful of counts. The chain links TRBV24-1 to TRBJ2-7; D not certain. V lost 8 bases and J lost 2, with 21 bases in between. The CDR3 is made up of 16 amino acids. CDR1 and CDR2 from the germline V gene are KGHDR and SFDVKD. The CDR3 region has the DNA TGTGCCACCACCGAGACCCAATCCGACGGCCCCTACGAGCAGTACTTC. Amino acids: CATTETQSDGPYEQYF.

The V and J genes are TRBV19 and TRBJ2-1; 11 nucleotides line up with TRBD2. Losses at the gene ends were 4 bases for V and 7 bases for J; bases not matched to a gene: 6. The CDR3 sequence is 15 residues long. Germline values: CDR1 LNHDA, CDR2 SQIVND (reference sequence). Here the CDR3 DNA reads TGTGCCAGTAGTAATAGCGGGGGGGCCGTAAATGAGCAGTTCTTC. Translated: CASSNSGGAVNEQFF. Variable domain in full (rest from reference TRBV19 and TRBJ2-1): DGGITQSPKYLFRKEGQNVTLSCEQNLNHDAMYWYRQDPGQGLRLIYYSQIVNDFQKGDIAEGYSVSREKKESFPLTVTSAQKNPTAFYLCASSNSGGAVNEQFFGPGTRLTVL.

This clonotype showed up just once. This chain links TRBV19 with TRBJ2-1; 7 bases fit TRBD1. Germline V lookup: CDR1 LNHDA, CDR2 SQIVND (reference sequence). The CDR3 covers 16 residues. Trimming removed 5 bases from V and 6 bases from J; junction bases left unmatched: 13. CDR3 protein: CASSSTDRRFGNEQFF. The CDR3, as DNA: TGTGCCAGTAGTTCGACGGACAGGCGTTTCGGCAATGAGCAGTTCTTC. Variable domain in full (rest from reference TRBV19 and TRBJ2-1): DGGITQSPKYLFRKEGQNVTLSCEQNLNHDAMYWYRQDPGQGLRLIYYSQIVNDFQKGDIAEGYSVSREKKESFPLTVTSAQKNPTAFYLCASSSTDRRFGNEQFFGPGTRLTVL.